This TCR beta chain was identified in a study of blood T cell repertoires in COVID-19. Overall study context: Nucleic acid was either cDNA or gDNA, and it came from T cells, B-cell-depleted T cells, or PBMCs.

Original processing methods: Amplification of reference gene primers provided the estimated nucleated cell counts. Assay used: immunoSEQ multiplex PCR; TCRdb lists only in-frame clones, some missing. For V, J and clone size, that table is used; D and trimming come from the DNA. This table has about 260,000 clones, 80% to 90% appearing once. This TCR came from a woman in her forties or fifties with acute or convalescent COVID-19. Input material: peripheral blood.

CDR3 nucleotides: TGTGCCAGCAGCTCCCCGACAGGAAGTGAAAAACTGTTTTTT. Its translation is CASSSPTGSEKLFF. This chain connects TRBV7-2 to TRBJ1-4; possibly TRBD1 for D (6 bases). CDR3 length: 14 amino acids. Germline V gene sequence: CDR1 SGHTA, CDR2 FQGNSA. Trimming removed 4 bases from V and 7 bases from J, with 13 bases in between.